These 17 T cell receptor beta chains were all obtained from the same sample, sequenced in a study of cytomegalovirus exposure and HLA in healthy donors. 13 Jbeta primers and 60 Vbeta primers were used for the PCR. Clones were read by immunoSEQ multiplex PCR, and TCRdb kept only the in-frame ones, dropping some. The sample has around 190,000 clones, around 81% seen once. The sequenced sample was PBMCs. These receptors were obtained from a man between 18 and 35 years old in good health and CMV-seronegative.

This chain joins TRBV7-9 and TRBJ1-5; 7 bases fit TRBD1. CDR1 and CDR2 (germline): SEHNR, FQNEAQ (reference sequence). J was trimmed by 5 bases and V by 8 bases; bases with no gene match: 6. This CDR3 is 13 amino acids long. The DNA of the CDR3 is TGTGCCAGCGGGGGGACAGATGATCAGCCCCAGCATTTT. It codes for CASGGTDDQPQHF. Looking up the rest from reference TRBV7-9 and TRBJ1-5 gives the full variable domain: DTGVSQNPRHKITKRGQNVTFRCDPISEHNRLYWYRQTLGQGPEFLTYFQNEAQLEKSRLLSDRFSAERPKGSFSTLEIQRTEQGDSAMYLCASGGTDDQPQHFGDGTRLSIL.

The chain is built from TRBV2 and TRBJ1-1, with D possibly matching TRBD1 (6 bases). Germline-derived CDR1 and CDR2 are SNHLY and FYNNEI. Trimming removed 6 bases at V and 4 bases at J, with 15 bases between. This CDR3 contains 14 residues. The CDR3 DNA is TGTGCCAGCAGCCCGCAGGGAGGGGGCACTGAAGCTTTCTTT. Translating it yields CASSPQGGGTEAFF.

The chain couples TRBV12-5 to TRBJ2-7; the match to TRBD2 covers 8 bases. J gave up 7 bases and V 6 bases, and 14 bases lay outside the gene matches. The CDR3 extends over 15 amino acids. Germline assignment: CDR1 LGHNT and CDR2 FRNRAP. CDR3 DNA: TGTGCTAGTGGCTACGCGGGGGGCTCTCTCTGGGAGCAGTACTTC. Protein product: CASGYAGGSLWEQYF.

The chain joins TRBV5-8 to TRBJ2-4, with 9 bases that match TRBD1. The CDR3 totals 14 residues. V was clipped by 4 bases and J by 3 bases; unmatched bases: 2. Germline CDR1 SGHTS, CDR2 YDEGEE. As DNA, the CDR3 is TGTGCCAGCAGCCTGGACAGGGGCAAAAACATTCAGTACTTC. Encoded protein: CASSLDRGKNIQYF.

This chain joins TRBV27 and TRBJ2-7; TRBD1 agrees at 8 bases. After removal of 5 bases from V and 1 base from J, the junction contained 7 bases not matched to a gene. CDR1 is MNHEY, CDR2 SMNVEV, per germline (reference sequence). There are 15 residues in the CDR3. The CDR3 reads CASSLRGLGSYEQYF. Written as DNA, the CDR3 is TGTGCCAGCAGTCTCAGGGGGCTCGGGTCCTACGAGCAGTACTTC.

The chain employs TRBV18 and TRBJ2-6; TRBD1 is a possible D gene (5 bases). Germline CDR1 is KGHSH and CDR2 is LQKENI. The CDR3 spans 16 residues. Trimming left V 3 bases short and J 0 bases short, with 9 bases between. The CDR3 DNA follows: TGTGCCAGCTCACCCACAGGCTCCTCTGGGGCCAACGTCCTGACTTTC. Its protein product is CASSPTGSSGANVLTF. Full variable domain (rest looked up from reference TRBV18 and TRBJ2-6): NAGVMQNPRHLVRRRGQEARLRCSPMKGHSHVYWYRQLPEEGLKFMVYLQKENIIDESGMPKERFSAEFPKEGPSILRIQQVVRGDSAAYFCASSPTGSSGANVLTFGAGSRLTVL.

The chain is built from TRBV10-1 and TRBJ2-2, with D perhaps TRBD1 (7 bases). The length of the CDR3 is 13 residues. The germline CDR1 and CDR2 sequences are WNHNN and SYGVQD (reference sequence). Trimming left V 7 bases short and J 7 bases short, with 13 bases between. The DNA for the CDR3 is TGCGCCAGCAAGCAGGGGGGAGGCGGGGAGCTGTTTTTT. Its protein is CASKQGGGGELFF.

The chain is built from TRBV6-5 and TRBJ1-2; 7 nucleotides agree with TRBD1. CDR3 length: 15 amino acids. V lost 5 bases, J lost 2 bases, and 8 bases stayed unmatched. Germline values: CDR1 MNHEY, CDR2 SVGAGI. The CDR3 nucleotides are TGTGCCAGCAGTCCGACCCCGGGACAGAACTATGGCTACACCTTC. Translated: CASSPTPGQNYGYTF.

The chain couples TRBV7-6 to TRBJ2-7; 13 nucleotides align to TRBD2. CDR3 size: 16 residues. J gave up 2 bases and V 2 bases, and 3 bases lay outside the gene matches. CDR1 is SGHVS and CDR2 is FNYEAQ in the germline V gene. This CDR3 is CASSLRTSGGAYEQYF. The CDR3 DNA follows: TGTGCCAGCAGCTTAAGGACTAGCGGGGGCGCCTACGAGCAGTACTTC. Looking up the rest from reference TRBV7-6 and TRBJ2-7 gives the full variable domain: GAGVSQSPRYKVTKRGQDVALRCDPISGHVSLYWYRQALGQGPEFLTYFNYEAQQDKSGLPNDRFSAERPEGSISTLTIQRTEQRDSAMYRCASSLRTSGGAYEQYFGPGTRLTVT.

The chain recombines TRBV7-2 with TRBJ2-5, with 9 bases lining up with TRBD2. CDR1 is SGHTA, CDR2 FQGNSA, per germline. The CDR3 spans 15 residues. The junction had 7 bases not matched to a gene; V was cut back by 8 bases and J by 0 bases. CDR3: CASGLAGLYQETQYF. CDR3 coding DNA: TGTGCCAGCGGGCTAGCGGGACTGTACCAAGAGACCCAGTACTTC.

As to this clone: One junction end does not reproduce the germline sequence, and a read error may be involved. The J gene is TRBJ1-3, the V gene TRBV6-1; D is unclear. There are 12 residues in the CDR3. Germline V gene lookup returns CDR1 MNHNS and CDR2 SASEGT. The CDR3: CASSEGVYTIYF. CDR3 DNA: TGTGCCAGCAGCGAAGGCGTATACACCATATATTTT.

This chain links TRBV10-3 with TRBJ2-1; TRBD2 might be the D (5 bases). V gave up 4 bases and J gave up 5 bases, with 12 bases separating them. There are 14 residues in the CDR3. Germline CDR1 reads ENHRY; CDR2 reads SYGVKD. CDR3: CAISGGVADNEQFF. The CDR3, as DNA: TGTGCCATCAGTGGGGGAGTCGCGGACAATGAGCAGTTCTTC.

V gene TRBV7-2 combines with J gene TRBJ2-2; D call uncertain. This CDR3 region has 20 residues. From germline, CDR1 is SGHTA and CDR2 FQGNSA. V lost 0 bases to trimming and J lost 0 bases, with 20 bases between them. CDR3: CASSLAIAKSFFANTGELFF. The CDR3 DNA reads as TGTGCCAGCAGCTTAGCCATTGCGAAGTCCTTTTTCGCGAACACCGGGGAGCTGTTTTTT.

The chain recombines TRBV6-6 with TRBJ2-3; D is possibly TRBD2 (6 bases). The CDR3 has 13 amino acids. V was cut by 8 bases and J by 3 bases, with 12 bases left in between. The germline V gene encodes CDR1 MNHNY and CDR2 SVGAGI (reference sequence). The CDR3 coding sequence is TGTGCCAGCCGGGCGGGAAGGACAGATACGCAGTATTTT. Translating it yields CASRAGRTDTQYF.

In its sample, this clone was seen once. The CDR3 nucleotides are TGCGCCAGCAGCCTGGGACTCCTAAACTACGAGCAGTACTTC. Amino acids: CASSLGLLNYEQYF. V and J are TRBV4-3 and TRBJ2-7; possibly TRBD2 for D (6 bases). Trimming took 4 bases from V and 3 from J, leaving 13 bases between them. Germline values: CDR1 LGHNA, CDR2 YSLEER. The CDR3 has 14 amino acids.

CDR3 nucleotide sequence: TGTGCCAGCAGCCAGGACACAGATACGCAGTATTTT. Translating it yields CASSQDTDTQYF. The chain is built from TRBV2 and TRBJ2-3; D gene unclear. CDR1 is SNHLY and CDR2 is FYNNEI in the germline V gene. With 6 bases removed from V and 2 bases from J, the gap between germline ends came to 6 bases. The CDR3 covers 12 residues.

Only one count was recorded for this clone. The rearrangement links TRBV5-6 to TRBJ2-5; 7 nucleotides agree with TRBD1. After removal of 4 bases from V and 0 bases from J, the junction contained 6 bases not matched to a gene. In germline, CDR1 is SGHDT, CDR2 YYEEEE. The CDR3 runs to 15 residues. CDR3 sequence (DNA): TGTGCCAGCAGCCTGGGGACAGAATACCAAGAGACCCAGTACTTC. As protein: CASSLGTEYQETQYF.